This TCR beta chain is drawn from a study of blood T cells in healthy people across ages. The CDR3 spans 15 residues. The ends lost 7 bases at V and 3 bases at J; junction bases unmatched: 7. Per the germline V gene, CDR1 is MNHNY and CDR2 is SVGAGI (reference sequence). This clonotype was recorded a few times. The second PCR ran roughly 6 to 11 cycles with a sample-barcoded 5' primer and J-beta primers. TCRdb independently ran MiXCR on the 5' RACE reads; one entry per CDR3 protein. The sample yields 500,000 to 550,000 distinct CDR3 sequences, 20% to 30% seen once. The same data also went into a second study, on T cells of mothers and their children.

The sequenced sample consisted of blood. The chain carries TRBV6-6 and TRBJ1-2, with 11 bases that match TRBD1. The sequence came from a boy under 18 in good health. CDR3 amino acids: CASTGTGGNYYGYTF. The CDR3 DNA sequence: TGTGCCAGCACTGGGACAGGGGGAAATTACTATGGCTACACCTTC.